Each of the 17 T cell receptor beta chains below was sequenced from the same sample in a study of cytomegalovirus exposure and HLA in healthy donors. Amplification used 60 Vbeta primers and 13 Jbeta primers. Only in-frame clones appear in the TCRdb table, and some are missing; sequencing was by immunoSEQ multiplex PCR. The sample lists tens of thousands of clones; under 80% were seen once. Sequencing used PBMCs. All receptors come from a male donor in good health and CMV-seropositive.

For the CDR3, the DNA is TGTGCCATCAGTGAATTTCCCAACGGTAGCGGCAGCTCCTACGAGCAGTACTTC. Amino acid sequence: CAISEFPNGSGSSYEQYF. This chain connects TRBV10-3 to TRBJ2-7, with a possible D match to TRBD2 (6 bases). The CDR3 consists of 18 residues. Germline CDR1 and CDR2: ENHRY and SYGVKD. V dropped 3 bases and J dropped 0 bases, with 21 bases sitting between them.

The chain is built from TRBV10-1 and TRBJ1-1, with D tentatively TRBD1 (6 bases). Trimming removed 11 bases from V and 2 bases from J, with 21 bases in between. This CDR3 spans 15 amino acids. Germline V CDR1 and CDR2: WNHNN, SYGVQD (reference sequence). CDR3: CAGLGARTENTEAFF. The CDR3 bases are TGCGCCGGCCTTGGAGCCAGGACAGAAAACACTGAAGCTTTCTTT.

The chain joins TRBV10-1 to TRBJ1-4, with D uncertain. This CDR3 spans 13 amino acids. The germline gives CDR1 WNHNN, CDR2 SYGVQD (reference sequence). V lost 0 bases and J 10 bases, leaving 9 bases between the germline ends. The CDR3 sequence is CASSESQLAKLFF. As DNA, the CDR3 is TGCGCCAGCAGTGAGTCACAGCTAGCAAAACTGTTTTTT.

This chain links TRBV9 with TRBJ2-6, with 7 bases that match TRBD1. Germline CDR1 SGDLS, CDR2 YYNGEE. V shed 3 bases and J 2 bases; nucleotides not matched to a gene: 2. The CDR3 totals 15 residues. The CDR3 nucleotides are TGTGCCAGCAGCGGGGGGACAGCTGGGGCCAACGTCCTGACTTTC. It translates to CASSGGTAGANVLTF.

The CDR3 loop is CASSRQGGANTDTQYF. CDR3 DNA sequence: TGTGCCAGCAGCAGACAGGGGGGGGCCAACACAGATACGCAGTATTTT. The chain links TRBV7-2 to TRBJ2-3; 9 nucleotides line up with TRBD1. V was pared by 5 bases and J by 2 bases, with 8 bases of the junction left unmatched. The CDR3 length is 16 residues. Germline loops: CDR1 SGHTA, CDR2 FQGNSA. Complete variable domain (other parts from reference TRBV7-2 and TRBJ2-3): GAGVSQSPSNKVTEKGKDVELRCDPISGHTALYWYRQSLGQGLEFLIYFQGNSAPDKSGLPSDRFSAERTGGSVSTLTIQRTQQEDSAVYLCASSRQGGANTDTQYFGPGTRLTVL.

The chain recombines TRBV7-3 with TRBJ2-2; D may be TRBD2 (6 bases). Trimming removed 5 bases from V and 0 bases from J, with 10 bases in between. Germline V CDR1 and CDR2: SGHTA, FQGTGA. The CDR3 consists of 15 residues. This CDR3 reads CASSPGRSNTGELFF. The CDR3 nucleotides are TGTGCCAGCAGCCCCGGGAGATCGAACACCGGGGAGCTGTTTTTT.

The chain uses TRBV6-5 and TRBJ2-1; 10 nucleotides align to TRBD2. Trimming at V came to 7 bases and at J to 13 bases, leaving 10 bases not matched to a gene. Germline assignment: CDR1 MNHEY and CDR2 SVGAGI. The CDR3 contains 13 residues. The CDR3 loop reads CASTLSLAGRQFF. The CDR3 DNA sequence: TGTGCCAGCACGTTATCACTAGCGGGACGACAGTTCTTC.

This chain connects TRBV7-2 to TRBJ2-5, with 7 positions matching TRBD2. V lost 1 base and J lost 5; bases outside the gene matches: 4. This CDR3 comprises 14 residues. The germline V gene has CDR1 SGHTA and CDR2 FQGNSA. The CDR3 protein is CASSLGGGGETQYF. CDR3 nucleotides: TGTGCCAGCAGCTTAGGCGGGGGTGGGGAGACCCAGTACTTC.

The chain is built from TRBV7-9 and TRBJ1-2, with D uncertain. Germline CDR1 and CDR2: SEHNR and FQNEAQ (reference sequence). The CDR3 is 14 residues long. Deletions cut 3 bases from V and 3 bases from J, with 11 bases between. The CDR3 protein is CASSFGSPYYGYTF. In DNA, the CDR3 is TGTGCCAGCAGCTTCGGGTCGCCTTACTATGGCTACACCTTC.

This chain connects TRBV5-1 to TRBJ1-1; tentatively, D is TRBD1 (5 bases). Per the germline V gene, CDR1 is SGHRS and CDR2 is YFSETQ. V lost 0 bases and J 7 bases, leaving 7 bases between the germline ends. This CDR3 spans 12 amino acids. This chain's CDR3 is CASSLEGIEAFF. Written as DNA, the CDR3 is TGCGCCAGCAGCTTGGAGGGGATTGAAGCTTTCTTT.

Worth noting for this clone: Germline is not matched at one junction end, which may reflect a read error. This chain joins TRBV7-9 and TRBJ1-2; a possible D gene is TRBD1 (5 bases). From germline, CDR1 is SEHNR and CDR2 FQNEAQ (reference sequence). The CDR3 runs 16 residues. CDR3 in amino acids: CSSSSTDGGFGYGYTF. Here the CDR3 DNA reads TGTTCCAGCAGCTCGACAGATGGTGGGTTTGGCTATGGCTACACCTTC.

The rearrangement links TRBV7-9 to TRBJ2-5; possible D gene TRBD2, 6 bases. This CDR3 is built from 11 residues. V was shortened by 4 bases and J by 7 bases, with 7 bases between the two germline ends. Per germline, CDR1 SEHNR and CDR2 FQNEAQ (reference sequence). The CDR3 region is CASSWGGTQYF. The CDR3 DNA reads TGTGCCAGCAGCTGGGGAGGGACCCAGTACTTC. The full variable domain, its missing parts supplied by reference TRBV7-9 and TRBJ2-5, is DTGVSQNPRHKITKRGQNVTFRCDPISEHNRLYWYRQTLGQGPEFLTYFQNEAQLEKSRLLSDRFSAERPKGSFSTLEIQRTEQGDSAMYLCASSWGGTQYFGPGTRLLVL.

This clone was observed a few times. The V gene is TRBV12-5, the J gene TRBJ2-7; 8 bases line up with TRBD2. From germline, CDR1 is LGHNT and CDR2 FRNRAP. Unmatched junction bases numbered 8, after V lost 7 bases and J lost 3 bases. CDR3 size: 14 residues. The chain's CDR3 is CASAGAGVVYEQYF. The CDR3 region has the DNA TGTGCTAGTGCCGGAGCGGGAGTAGTCTACGAGCAGTACTTC.

Regarding this clone: At the DNA level, this CDR3 is encoded by other sequences in the same sample as well. The chain joins TRBV7-9 to TRBJ1-1; D gene unclear. The CDR3 contains 13 residues. V was clipped by 4 bases and J by 0 bases, with 6 bases between them. From germline, CDR1 is SEHNR and CDR2 FQNEAQ (reference sequence). CDR3 sequence reads: CASSSRVNTEAFF. The DNA of the CDR3 is TGTGCCAGCAGCTCACGGGTGAACACTGAAGCTTTCTTT.

The chain uses TRBV7-9 and TRBJ2-2; possibly TRBD2 for D (6 bases). Trimming cost V 7 bases and J 6 bases, with 9 bases left between them. This CDR3 spans 12 amino acids. Germline CDR1 is SEHNR and CDR2 is FQNEAQ (reference sequence). CDR3 DNA: TGTGCCAGCACCCGGGGGTCCGGGGAGCTGTTTTTT. Protein: CASTRGSGELFF. The variable domain in full, with the rest retrieved from reference TRBV7-9 and TRBJ2-2, is DTGVSQNPRHKITKRGQNVTFRCDPISEHNRLYWYRQTLGQGPEFLTYFQNEAQLEKSRLLSDRFSAERPKGSFSTLEIQRTEQGDSAMYLCASTRGSGELFFGEGSRLTVL.

V usage is TRBV5-1 and J usage is TRBJ2-3; 7 nucleotides align to TRBD1. Germline loops: CDR1 SGHRS, CDR2 YFSETQ. V gave up 0 bases and J gave up 0 bases; unmatched junction bases: 7. This CDR3 is 17 amino acids long. This CDR3 reads CASSLAPRDRSTDTQYF. CDR3 DNA: TGCGCCAGCAGCTTGGCCCCCCGGGACAGAAGCACAGATACGCAGTATTTT. Full variable domain (outside the CDR3, taken from reference TRBV5-1 and TRBJ2-3): KAGVTQTPRYLIKTRGQQVTLSCSPISGHRSVSWYQQTPGQGLQFLFEYFSETQRNKGNFPGRFSGRQFSNSRSEMNVSTLELGDSALYLCASSLAPRDRSTDTQYFGPGTRLTVL.

This chain uses TRBV7-6 with TRBJ2-1, with 16 bases identical to TRBD2. J lost 7 bases, V lost 5 bases, and 8 bases had no gene match. The CDR3 extends over 17 amino acids. Germline-derived CDR1 and CDR2 are SGHVS and FNYEAQ. The CDR3 protein is CASSPGTSGGAWNEQFF. DNA for the CDR3: TGTGCCAGCAGCCCCGGGACTAGCGGGGGGGCCTGGAATGAGCAGTTCTTC.